Listed below are T cell receptor beta chains from one sample, sequenced in a study of CD8+CD57+ T cells in acquired aplastic anemia. Each CDR3 protein gets one entry after TCRdb re-called the reads with MiXCR. The sample includes some 200,000 distinct CDR3 sequences, around half of them seen just once. Sequenced material: sorted CD4+, CD8+, or CD8+CD57+ T cells (not recorded which) from PBMCs. The receptors derive from a human donor with aplastic anemia. Each CDR3 is given with its conserved first and last residue. D genes are given only for firm matches. Size is stated for part of the rows, as once, few or many counts, or as a class when the clone is expanded.

v_gene,d_gene,abundance,j_gene,CDR3nt,CDR3aa
TRBV10-3,-,few,TRBJ1-3,TGTGCCATCAGTGCGGGGCAGGGTTGGGACACCATATATTTT,CAISAGQGWDTIYF
TRBV20-1,TRBD2,many,TRBJ2-1,TGCAGTGCAAGAGGACTAGCGGGTACCAGCTCCTACAATGAGCAGTTCTTC,CSARGLAGTSSYNEQFF
TRBV11-2,-,-,TRBJ1-6,TGTGCCAGCAGCTCAAGGCAGATCAGGGAGCGGAGTAATTCACCCCTCCACTTT,CASSSRQIRERSNSPLHF
TRBV24-1,TRBD1,-,TRBJ1-2,TGTGCCACCAGTCCTGGGACAGGGGTCCCCTATGGCTACACCTTC,CATSPGTGVPYGYTF
TRBV7-8,-,few,TRBJ1-3,TGTGCCAGCAGCACCGGACCGCACTCTGGAAACACCATATATTTT,CASSTGPHSGNTIYF
TRBV12-3/TRBV12-4,TRBD1,many,TRBJ1-6,TGTGCCAGCAGTTTAAGGGGGCGAGGCGATTCACCCCTCCACTTT,CASSLRGRGDSPLHF
TRBV7-6,-,many,TRBJ2-7,TGTGCCAGCAGCTTATCGGCCCCGGGACTCTACGAGCAGTACTTC,CASSLSAPGLYEQYF
TRBV7-3,-,-,TRBJ1-1,TGTGCCAGCAGCTTAAGACCGAACACTGAAGCTTTCTTT,CASSLRPNTEAFF
TRBV4-2,TRBD2,many,TRBJ2-2,TGTGCCAGCAGCCGCGGGACTAGCGCGAACACCGGGGAGCTGTTTTTT,CASSRGTSANTGELFF
TRBV5-1,-,few,TRBJ2-3,TGCGCCAGCACTGAAGGCTCTTTTAGCACAGATACGCAGTATTTT,CASTEGSFSTDTQYF
TRBV19,TRBD1,many,TRBJ2-1,TGTGCCAGTACAAGTATTGACAGGGGGAGCAATGAGCAGTTCTTC,CASTSIDRGSNEQFF
TRBV2,-,few,TRBJ2-7,TGTGCCAGCAGCGTAGGGGGGACTGCAACCTACGAGCAGTACTTC,CASSVGGTATYEQYF
TRBV15,-,-,TRBJ1-2,TGTGCCACCAAGGGGTACCGGGGTAGAGGCTACACCTTC,CATKGYRGRGYTF
TRBV7-9,-,-,TRBJ1-1,TGTGCCAGCAGCTTAATATATTCAGGGAACACTGAAGCTTTCTTT,CASSLIYSGNTEAFF
TRBV24-1,-,-,TRBJ2-3,TGTGCCACCAGTGCCGCGTACCTCCGAGCCCCAGATACGCAGTATTTT,CATSAAYLRAPDTQYF
TRBV5-1,-,few,TRBJ1-1,TGCGCCAGCAGCTTCATATCTCCCGGGAAAAAGCTGTGGAGGGCTTTCTTT,CASSFISPGKKLWRAFF
TRBV25-1,-,-,TRBJ2-2,TGTGCCAGCAGTGGCCTGGGAAACACCGGGGAGCTGTTTTTT,CASSGLGNTGELFF